The present entry profiles one TCR beta chain with its context. Preparation of the TCRbeta library used unique molecular identifiers. TCRdb recomputed calls from the PCR reads with MiXCR, one row per CDR3 protein. The sample carries a few hundred thousand distinct CDR3 sequences, approximately 11% recorded once. The entry originates in a study of T-cell reconstitution after alpha-beta-depleted transplantation in children. The CDR3 has 13 amino acids. Trimming removed 7 bases at V and 6 bases at J, with 16 bases between. Germline loops: CDR1 DFQATT, CDR2 SNEGSKA (reference sequence). This sample comprised PBMCs from the stem cell graft donor, obtained from the stem cell graft. The clonotype was recovered from a human donor who donated a stem cell graft to a child with acute myeloid leukemia. V and J are TRBV20-1 and TRBJ1-5; a weak D match, TRBD1 (6 bases). CDR3 protein: CSVREGGGQPQHF. CDR3 nucleotides: TGCAGTGTTCGAGAAGGGGGGGGTCAGCCCCAGCATTTT.